The source of this T cell receptor beta chain is a study of post-analysis software for immune sequencing data. For the study at large: Disease trajectories encompassed relapsing-remitting, secondary progressive and progressive-relapsing multiple sclerosis. Regarding the study as a whole: About five TRBV segments appeared more often in patients than in controls, and TRBV5-6, TRBV5-1 and TRBV20-1 were among these. Multiple sclerosis patients had significantly lower normalized Chao1 diversity than controls.

V was trimmed by 0 bases and J by 6 bases, leaving 8 bases between them. The germline V gene encodes CDR1 ENHRY and CDR2 SYGVKD. The length of the CDR3 is 13 residues. Libraries were made from TCR beta cDNA, and they carried unique molecular identifiers. About half a million cDNA molecules were recovered from an input of about 1 to 10 million T cells. TCRdb recomputed calls from the PCR reads with MiXCR, one row per CDR3 protein. In the table there are roughly 650,000 distinct CDR3 sequences, 59% of which are singletons. With regard to this clonotype: Its antigen is not identified.

J is TRBJ1-1 and V is TRBV10-3; D possibly corresponds to TRBD1 (5 bases). The sequencing sample was made of blood. The sequence came from a girl aged 2 to 9 with multiple sclerosis. The CDR3, as DNA: TGTGCCATCAGTGAGTCCAGGGACGCTGAAGCTTTCTTT. It codes for CAISESRDAEAFF.